A single sample is the source of the 28 T cell receptor beta chains below, sequenced in a study of Ad26.COV2.S vaccination and SARS-CoV-2 variants. Repertoires were generated with immunoSEQ multiplex PCR, while TCRdb's copy carries only in-frame clones and drops some. The sample lists 300,000 to 400,000 clones; roughly 84% were seen once. Treatment here: roughly 20 received Ad26.COV2.S at low or high dose, single or two shots; about 5 received placebo; per-sample allocation not given. Sampling was done on day 63 after the first vaccine or placebo injection. The starting material was peripheral blood, obtained in a trial of Ad26.COV2.S vaccine versus placebo. Receptor source: a person between 18 and 60 years old who received the Ad26.COV2.S COVID-19 vaccine or a placebo.

The chain employs TRBV11-3 and TRBJ2-7; 9 bases are a match to TRBD2. With 5 bases clipped from V and 3 bases from J, the junction kept 20 bases outside the gene matches. Germline V gene data show CDR1 as SGHNT and CDR2 as YENEEA. CDR3 length equals 19 residues. The CDR3 DNA is TGTGCCAGCAGCCCCCCGGGGGGTAGCGGGGGTCGAGGAAGCTACGAGCAGTACTTC. The encoded protein is CASSPPGGSGGRGSYEQYF.

CDR3 nucleotides: TGTGCCAGCAGTTACCGGGGATCCACTGAAGCTTTCTTT. Translation: CASSYRGSTEAFF. The chain is built from TRBV6-5 and TRBJ1-1; D uncertain. Trimming removed 2 bases at V and 4 bases at J, with 8 bases between. Germline assignment: CDR1 MNHEY and CDR2 SVGAGI. This CDR3 contains 13 residues.

This clone was detected a few times. This rearrangement joins TRBV21-1 to TRBJ1-6. TRBV21-1 counts as a pseudogene. The CDR3 has 12 residues. CDR3 amino acids: CARQGLNSPLHF. As DNA, the CDR3 is TGTGCCAGACAGGGACTTAATTCACCCCTCCACTTT.

Written as DNA, the CDR3 is TGTGCCAGCAGTTACACGAGGAACCGGGAGCTGTTTTTT. Translated: CASSYTRNRELFF. This chain joins TRBV6-5 and TRBJ2-2; D is ambiguous. Germline-derived CDR1 and CDR2 are MNHEY and SVGAGI. Trimming removed 2 bases at V and 9 bases at J, with 10 bases between. The CDR3 extends over 13 amino acids.

The J gene is TRBJ2-7, the V gene TRBV3-1 (or the pseudogene TRBV3-2); TRBD1 aligns across 9 bases. Trimming removed 0 bases from V and 4 bases from J; junction bases left unmatched: 4. Per germline, CDR1 LGHDT and CDR2 YNNKEL (reference sequence). The CDR3 length is 15 residues. Here the CDR3 reads CASSQEGTGRYEQYF. CDR3 DNA: TGTGCCAGCAGCCAAGAGGGGACAGGGAGGTACGAGCAGTACTTC.

In DNA form, the CDR3 reads TGTGCCAGCAGCCTACAGGGGGCGGGCACCGGGGAGCTGTTTTTT. Amino acid sequence: CASSLQGAGTGELFF. V gene TRBV9 combines with J gene TRBJ2-2, with 9 bases aligning to TRBD1. In germline, CDR1 is SGDLS, CDR2 YYNGEE. The J segment lost 4 bases and the V segment lost 4 bases, leaving 5 bases of the junction unmatched. The CDR3 runs to 15 residues.

The CDR3 DNA reads TGTGCCACCACCAAAGGAAGACGGACAGGGCCCTTCTCCTATAATTCACCCCTCCACTTT. Its protein is CATTKGRRTGPFSYNSPLHF. The chain recombines TRBV24-1 with TRBJ1-6; TRBD1 agrees at 8 bases. Germline CDR1 KGHDR, CDR2 SFDVKD. This CDR3 spans 20 amino acids. J lost 0 bases, V lost 8 bases, and 17 bases had no gene match.

This sequence joins TRBV2 and TRBJ1-5; 10 bases fit TRBD1. This CDR3 has 16 amino acids. The ends lost 4 bases at V and 4 bases at J; junction bases unmatched: 7. CDR1 is SNHLY and CDR2 is FYNNEI in the germline V gene. In DNA form, the CDR3 reads TGTGCCAGCAGTGCGGGACAGGGGAGTTGGAATCAGCCCCAGCATTTT. Protein product: CASSAGQGSWNQPQHF.

This clone showed up just once. The chain employs TRBV9 and TRBJ2-1, with TRBD2 as a possible D gene (6 bases). The V gene lost 2 bases and the J gene lost 7 bases, with 19 bases spanning the gap. Germline V gene lookup returns CDR1 SGDLS and CDR2 YYNGEE. This CDR3 spans 16 amino acids. CDR3 nucleotides: TGTGCCAGCAGCGTTCAACCGGGACTCATCTCAAATGAGCAGTTCTTC. Its protein product is CASSVQPGLISNEQFF.

The genes are TRBV30 and TRBJ2-3, with D unclear. V shed 3 bases and J shed 1 base, with 11 bases lying between them. This CDR3 has 14 amino acids. The germline V gene has CDR1 GTSNPN and CDR2 SVGIG (reference sequence). The chain's CDR3 is CAWSAFLGTDTQYF. The CDR3 DNA reads TGTGCCTGGAGCGCGTTCCTTGGCACAGATACGCAGTATTTT.

This sequence joins TRBV5-1 and TRBJ2-1; 9 nucleotides agree with TRBD2. Germline V gene sequence: CDR1 SGHRS, CDR2 YFSETQ. The CDR3 sequence is 17 residues long. V was pared by 0 bases and J by 7 bases, with 11 bases of the junction left unmatched. The CDR3 DNA follows: TGCGCCAGCAGCTTGGTCTTTTTCCAGCGGGGGGAGAATGAGCAGTTCTTC. Translated: CASSLVFFQRGENEQFF.

This chain joins TRBV5-6 and TRBJ1-4; weak D call: TRBD1 (6 bases). Per germline, CDR1 SGHDT and CDR2 YYEEEE. The V end was cut by 1 base, the J end by 8 bases, with 21 bases between. The CDR3 loop spans 17 amino acids. CDR3 sequence reads: CASSLRTDFAGAEKLFF. CDR3 DNA: TGTGCCAGCAGCTTGCGGACAGATTTCGCAGGAGCGGAAAAACTGTTTTTT.

The chain uses TRBV19 and TRBJ1-1, with a tentative D call TRBD1 (5 bases). Germline lookup yields CDR1 LNHDA and CDR2 SQIVND (reference sequence). The CDR3 extends over 15 amino acids. The V gene lost 7 bases and the J gene lost 5 bases, with 20 bases spanning the gap. This chain's CDR3 is CASIGGGTPDTEAFF. Here the CDR3 DNA reads TGTGCCAGTATCGGGGGGGGGACCCCTGATACTGAAGCTTTCTTT. Variable domain in full (rest from reference TRBV19 and TRBJ1-1): DGGITQSPKYLFRKEGQNVTLSCEQNLNHDAMYWYRQDPGQGLRLIYYSQIVNDFQKGDIAEGYSVSREKKESFPLTVTSAQKNPTAFYLCASIGGGTPDTEAFFGQGTRLTVV.

The CDR3: CASSSEGEQFF. The CDR3 DNA reads TGTGCCAGCAGCTCTGAGGGGGAGCAGTTCTTC. This chain joins TRBV7-9 and TRBJ2-1; D possibly uses TRBD1 or TRBD2 (5 bases each). Trimming took off 4 bases at V and 10 bases at J, with 8 bases between the two ends. CDR1 is SEHNR and CDR2 is FQNEAQ in the germline V gene (reference sequence). The CDR3 runs 11 residues.

This clone was counted between two and nine times. The V gene is TRBV30, the J gene TRBJ1-5; maybe TRBD1 (6 bases). V shed 3 bases and J shed 5 bases, with 11 bases lying between them. The germline CDR1 and CDR2 sequences are GTSNPN and SVGIG (reference sequence). The CDR3 is 13 residues long. CDR3 sequence: CAWSGDIYQPQHF. The CDR3 DNA reads TGTGCCTGGAGCGGGGACATCTATCAGCCCCAGCATTTT.

CDR3 nucleotides: TGCGCCAGCAGCTTGGGTCAGGACTCTGAAGCTTTCTTT. Its translation is CASSLGQDSEAFF. This sequence joins TRBV5-1 and TRBJ1-1; the D is unclear. Per the germline V gene, CDR1 is SGHRS and CDR2 is YFSETQ. This CDR3 is built from 13 residues. The V and J ends lost 0 bases and 6 bases respectively, with 9 bases between them.

The chain uses TRBV2 and TRBJ1-5; 8 bases map to TRBD1. Losses at the gene ends were 0 bases for V and 5 bases for J; bases not matched to a gene: 3. In germline, CDR1 is SNHLY, CDR2 FYNNEI. CDR3 length: 15 amino acids. The CDR3 loop reads CASSEAAGGHQPQHF. CDR3 coding DNA: TGTGCCAGCAGTGAAGCAGCAGGGGGCCATCAGCCCCAGCATTTT.

This clone was recorded once. The chain recombines TRBV30 with TRBJ1-4; maybe TRBD1 (6 bases). The CDR3 covers 16 residues. Germline V gene lookup returns CDR1 GTSNPN and CDR2 SVGIG (reference sequence). The V end lost 3 bases, the J end lost 2 bases, and 16 bases lay between the germline ends. As DNA, the CDR3 is TGTGCCTGGAGATCCGGGACACTGGGCACTAATGAAAAACTGTTTTTT. Translating gives CAWRSGTLGTNEKLFF.

The chain combines TRBV10-3 with TRBJ2-7, with D possibly being TRBD2 (6 bases). V lost 8 bases and J 4 bases, leaving 12 bases between the germline ends. CDR1 ENHRY and CDR2 SYGVKD come from the germline V gene. The CDR3 runs to 12 residues. CDR3 protein: CAISAGRYEQYF. Here the CDR3 DNA reads TGTGCCATCTCGGCAGGGAGGTACGAGCAGTACTTC.

V usage is TRBV7-8 and J usage is TRBJ2-1; D is unresolved. The CDR3 sequence is 15 residues long. Germline lookup yields CDR1 SGHVS and CDR2 FQNEAQ. V lost 5 bases and J lost 1, with 12 bases in between. The CDR3 DNA sequence: TGTGCCAGCAGCCCCCAGGCGGCGTCCTACAATGAGCAGTTCTTC. Residues: CASSPQAASYNEQFF.

This chain uses TRBV7-2 with TRBJ2-1; 11 bases match TRBD2. With V trimmed by 0 bases and J by 7 bases, 8 bases remained unmatched. The CDR3 sequence is 17 residues long. CDR1 and CDR2 (germline): SGHTA, FQGNSA. The chain's CDR3 is CASSLAWGLAASNEQFF. CDR3 in DNA: TGTGCCAGCAGCTTAGCGTGGGGACTAGCGGCCTCTAATGAGCAGTTCTTC.

The chain is built from TRBV27 and TRBJ1-5, with 8 nucleotides matching TRBD1. Germline CDR1 MNHEY, CDR2 SMNVEV (reference sequence). Losses at the gene ends were 6 bases for V and 4 bases for J; bases not matched to a gene: 8. The CDR3 is 15 residues long. The CDR3: CASRYQGARNQPQHF. Written as DNA, the CDR3 is TGTGCCAGCAGATATCAGGGGGCGAGGAATCAGCCCCAGCATTTT.

The chain is built from TRBV19 and TRBJ1-4; D call uncertain. The CDR3 is made up of 18 amino acids. Trimming cost V 0 bases and J 6 bases, with 20 bases left between them. Germline assignment: CDR1 LNHDA and CDR2 SQIVND (reference sequence). The chain's CDR3 is CASSIDSGPYGFDEKLFF. CDR3 DNA: TGTGCCAGTAGTATAGATTCGGGTCCTTATGGATTTGATGAAAAACTGTTTTTT.

The V and J genes are TRBV19 and TRBJ1-2, with 7 bases that match TRBD1. The CDR3 runs to 14 residues. The germline V gene has CDR1 LNHDA and CDR2 SQIVND (reference sequence). With V trimmed by 5 bases and J by 4 bases, 7 bases remained unmatched. The CDR3 bases are TGTGCCAGTAGTCCCGGGACAGTTATCTATGGCTACACCTTC. Translated, it gives CASSPGTVIYGYTF.

The rearrangement uses TRBV18 and TRBJ1-1, with a tentative D call TRBD1 (6 bases). Germline CDR1 is KGHSH and CDR2 is LQKENI. V was pared by 2 bases and J by 3 bases, with 13 bases between. The CDR3 extends over 15 amino acids. In DNA form, the CDR3 reads TGTGCCAGCTCACCAATCCCGGGGGCGGACACTGAAGCTTTCTTT. This sequence encodes CASSPIPGADTEAFF.

The chain joins TRBV7-6 to TRBJ1-5, with 10 bases that match TRBD1. CDR1 SGHVS and CDR2 FNYEAQ come from the germline V gene. Trimming cost V 5 bases and J 6 bases; bases outside gene matches: 4. There are 14 residues in the CDR3. The CDR3 region has the DNA TGTGCCAGCAGCCGGGACAGGGGTGGTCAGCCCCAGCATTTT. Translated, it gives CASSRDRGGQPQHF.

The chain links TRBV30 to TRBJ2-1, with 8 bases fitting TRBD1. The V gene end was trimmed by 3 bases and the J gene end by 5 bases; junction bases not matched to a gene: 6. The CDR3 totals 14 residues. Germline assignment: CDR1 GTSNPN and CDR2 SVGIG (reference sequence). The CDR3 sequence is CAWRADRAHNEQFF. The CDR3 DNA reads TGTGCCTGGAGAGCGGACAGGGCCCACAATGAGCAGTTCTTC.

This chain links TRBV12-3 or TRBV12-4 with TRBJ1-3; D not certain. CDR3 length: 12 residues. Trimming took off 6 bases at V and 4 bases at J, with 7 bases between the two ends. CDR3 bases: TGTGCCAGCAGCGGGGAAGGAAACACCATATATTTT. It codes for CASSGEGNTIYF.